These 14 T cell receptor beta chains were all obtained from the same sample, sequenced in a study of shared clonotypes between healthy human individuals. It was CD45RO-negative cells, positively selected for CCR7, that made up naive CD8 cells, with terminally differentiated effector memory CD45RA+ cells excluded. Method: immunoSEQ multiplex PCR; TCRdb's copy keeps in-frame clones and lacks some. In the table there are 760,000 or so clones, around 96% of which are singletons. Sequenced material: naive CD8+ T cells sorted from blood. These receptors were collected from a man aged 30-40 years in good health.

The chain links TRBV28 to TRBJ2-7; no definite D call. Germline-derived CDR1 and CDR2 are MDHEN and SYDVKM. Trimming removed 8 bases from V and 3 bases from J, with 8 bases in between. The CDR3 is 11 amino acids. Here the CDR3 reads CASERFYEQYF. The CDR3 nucleotides are TGTGCCAGCGAAAGGTTCTACGAGCAGTACTTC.

The CDR3 bases are TGCGCCAGCAGCCGGTTGCCTGGGAAAGGCTACACCTTC. Its translation is CASSRLPGKGYTF. The gene calls are TRBV4-1 and TRBJ1-2; D is unresolved. Germline-derived CDR1 and CDR2 are MGHRA and YSYEKL. This CDR3 is built from 13 residues. V gave up 4 bases and J gave up 8 bases, with 14 bases separating them.

This sequence joins TRBV7-2 and TRBJ2-7; 10 positions match TRBD1. The CDR3 totals 13 residues. V was clipped by 9 bases and J by 2 bases; unmatched bases: 4. Germline-derived CDR1 and CDR2 are SGHTA and FQGNSA. CDR3 loop: CARGDRGPYEQYF. The CDR3 nucleotides read TGTGCCAGAGGCGACAGGGGGCCCTACGAGCAGTACTTC.

The chain couples TRBV9 to TRBJ1-1, with unresolved D. Germline V lookup: CDR1 SGDLS, CDR2 YYNGEE. The CDR3 has 12 amino acids. The V end lost 4 bases, the J end lost 4 bases, and 8 bases lay between the germline ends. The CDR3 loop is CASSPPTTEAFF. The CDR3 DNA reads as TGTGCCAGCAGCCCCCCCACCACTGAAGCTTTCTTT.

The chain has TRBV5-6 and TRBJ1-1, with D tentatively TRBD1 (5 bases). V was shortened by 0 bases and J by 2 bases, with 17 bases between the two germline ends. This CDR3 spans 17 amino acids. Germline V gene sequence: CDR1 SGHDT, CDR2 YYEEEE. The CDR3 bases are TGTGCCAGCAGCTTGGTTGGGGGTTCTATCGGCAACACTGAAGCTTTCTTT. Translation: CASSLVGGSIGNTEAFF. Full variable domain (missing parts from reference TRBV5-6 and TRBJ1-1): DAGVTQSPTHLIKTRGQQVTLRCSPKSGHDTVSWYQQALGQGPQFIFQYYEEEERQRGNFPDRFSGHQFPNYSSELNVNALLLGDSALYLCASSLVGGSIGNTEAFFGQGTRLTVV.

The chain couples TRBV10-1 to TRBJ2-2, with 7 bases lining up with TRBD1. The CDR3 covers 18 residues. After removal of 0 bases from V and 1 base from J, the junction contained 8 bases not matched to a gene. The germline V gene encodes CDR1 WNHNN and CDR2 SYGVQD (reference sequence). The CDR3 DNA reads TGCGCCAGCAGTGAGTCGACCCCGGGACAGAGGAACACCGGGGAGCTGTTTTTT. Translation gives CASSESTPGQRNTGELFF.

The J gene is TRBJ1-5, the V gene TRBV7-9, with 10 bases aligning to TRBD1. Germline trimming cut 1 base from V and 6 bases from J; bases unmatched to any gene: 3. Germline lookup yields CDR1 SEHNR and CDR2 FQNEAQ (reference sequence). CDR3 size: 15 residues. CDR3 protein: CASSLGQGAGQPQHF. The CDR3 bases are TGTGCCAGCAGCTTAGGACAGGGGGCGGGTCAGCCCCAGCATTTT. The entire variable domain, with the rest obtained from reference TRBV7-9 and TRBJ1-5, is as follows: DTGVSQNPRHKITKRGQNVTFRCDPISEHNRLYWYRQTLGQGPEFLTYFQNEAQLEKSRLLSDRFSAERPKGSFSTLEIQRTEQGDSAMYLCASSLGQGAGQPQHFGDGTRLSIL.

The sample holds one count of this clone. V is TRBV6-1 and J is TRBJ1-5; D unclear. The CDR3 consists of 15 residues. From germline, CDR1 is MNHNS and CDR2 SASEGT. V was trimmed by 1 base and J by 0 bases, leaving 7 bases between them. The CDR3 here is CASSEVHYSNQPQHF. DNA of the CDR3: TGTGCCAGCAGTGAAGTACACTATAGCAATCAGCCCCAGCATTTT.

J is TRBJ2-7 and V is TRBV6-5, with unresolved D. Germline CDR1 is MNHEY and CDR2 is SVGAGI. V gave up 10 bases and J gave up 1 base, with 8 bases separating them. The CDR3 extends over 11 amino acids. CDR3: CATSGSYEQYF. The DNA of the CDR3 is TGTGCCACCTCCGGGTCCTACGAGCAGTACTTC.

Details on this clone: The sample carries other DNA sequences with the same CDR3. This chain uses TRBV10-3 with TRBJ2-7; TRBD2 might be the D (5 bases). Germline V gives CDR1 ENHRY, CDR2 SYGVKD. The CDR3 loop spans 13 amino acids. V lost 0 bases, J lost 4 bases, and 7 bases lay in between. The CDR3 DNA follows: TGTGCCATCAGTGAGTCGACGGGATACGAGCAGTACTTC. It specifies CAISESTGYEQYF.

The chain recombines TRBV10-1 with TRBJ2-1; D unresolved. CDR3 size: 15 residues. Per germline, CDR1 WNHNN and CDR2 SYGVQD (reference sequence). The V gene lost 5 bases and the J gene lost 0 bases, with 11 bases spanning the gap. CDR3 loop: CASSKDQSSYNEQFF. The CDR3 bases are TGCGCCAGCAGTAAGGACCAGAGCTCCTACAATGAGCAGTTCTTC.

The CDR3 DNA is TGTGCCAGCAGCTTCCGGGGACAGGGGTCCAATGAGCAGTTCTTC. Its protein is CASSFRGQGSNEQFF. V gene TRBV5-6 combines with J gene TRBJ2-1; 10 nucleotides align to TRBD1. The trim removed 2 bases at V and 6 bases at J, leaving 5 bases unmatched. The CDR3 contains 15 residues. Germline CDR1 is SGHDT and CDR2 is YYEEEE.

The chain has TRBV7-9 and TRBJ2-7; a possible D gene is TRBD1 (5 bases). This CDR3 has 12 residues. The ends were cut back, 6 bases at V and 3 bases at J, with 9 bases in the middle. Looked up from germline, CDR1 is SEHNR and CDR2 is FQNEAQ (reference sequence). CDR3 bases: TGTGCCAGCAGGGACAACCTCTACGAGCAGTACTTC. Protein product: CASRDNLYEQYF. The full variable domain, rest sourced from reference TRBV7-9 and TRBJ2-7, is DTGVSQNPRHKITKRGQNVTFRCDPISEHNRLYWYRQTLGQGPEFLTYFQNEAQLEKSRLLSDRFSAERPKGSFSTLEIQRTEQGDSAMYLCASRDNLYEQYFGPGTRLTVT.

V is TRBV16 and J is TRBJ2-3; no definite D call. CDR1 and CDR2 (germline): KGHSY, FQNENV. CDR3 length: 13 amino acids. V gave up 2 bases and J gave up 3 bases, with 6 bases separating them. The CDR3 sequence: CASSQSGTDTQYF. The CDR3 DNA is TGTGCCAGCAGCCAAAGTGGTACAGATACGCAGTATTTT.